The 23 T cell receptor beta chains below all came from one sample that was sequenced in a study of response to subunit inactivated influenza vaccine. MiXCR, applied by TCRdb to the RT-PCR reads, yields one record per CDR3 protein. The sample lists 500,000 to 550,000 distinct CDR3 sequences, around 8% occurring once. The sequencing used PBMCs from blood, collected approximately 25 months after vaccination. The receptors were sampled from a man between 45 and 75 years old who received an inactivated influenza vaccine.

The chain has TRBV11-2 and TRBJ2-1; D ambiguous. With 2 bases removed from V and 8 bases from J, the gap between germline ends came to 13 bases. Germline V lookup: CDR1 SGHAT, CDR2 FQNNGV. This CDR3 contains 14 residues. CDR3 sequence reads: CASSLLRLRYEQFF. CDR3 DNA: TGTGCCAGCAGCTTACTTAGATTACGGTATGAGCAGTTCTTC.

The chain combines TRBV20-1 with TRBJ1-2; perhaps TRBD1 as D (6 bases). Between the trimmed V and J ends, which lost 4 bases and 2 bases, there was a span of 11 bases. Germline CDR1 reads DFQATT; CDR2 reads SNEGSKA (reference sequence). This CDR3 comprises 13 residues. For the CDR3, the DNA is TGCAGTGCTAACGACAGGAAGAACTATGGCTACACCTTC. It encodes CSANDRKNYGYTF.

This clonotype has at least ten counts. The chain has TRBV7-9 and TRBJ2-1; 11 bases align to TRBD2. There are 17 residues in the CDR3. The germline CDR1 and CDR2 sequences are SEHNR and FQNEAQ (reference sequence). V was clipped by 5 bases and J by 0 bases; unmatched bases: 6. As DNA, the CDR3 is TGTGCCAGCAGCACCGGGACTAGCGGAAGCTCCTACAATGAGCAGTTCTTC. Its protein is CASSTGTSGSSYNEQFF.

The sample holds many counts of this clonotype. The V gene is TRBV7-2, the J gene TRBJ2-7; possible D gene TRBD2, 7 bases. The V and J ends lost 1 base and 2 bases respectively, with 15 bases between them. This CDR3 is built from 16 residues. The germline CDR1 and CDR2 sequences are SGHTA and FQGNSA. CDR3 sequence (DNA): TGTGCCAGCAGCTTAGGGGGCGGGGGCCTCACCTACGAGCAGTACTTC. It specifies CASSLGGGGLTYEQYF.

The chain employs TRBV4-3 and TRBJ2-3; 7 bases align to TRBD2. V gave up 1 base and J gave up 0 bases; unmatched junction bases: 4. Looked up from germline, CDR1 is LGHNA and CDR2 is YSLEER. This CDR3 comprises 16 residues. CDR3 DNA: TGCGCCAGCAGCCAAGCACGGGGGGTTAGCACAGATACGCAGTATTTT. Its protein product is CASSQARGVSTDTQYF.

The V and J genes are TRBV25-1 and TRBJ2-3, with D possibly matching TRBD2 (6 bases). CDR3 length equals 14 residues. The germline V and J ends were trimmed by 4 bases and 5 bases, with 13 bases remaining between them. Germline lookup yields CDR1 MGHDK and CDR2 SYGVNS. CDR3 sequence (DNA): TGTGCCAGCAGTGCCACGGGGGAAGGAGATACGCAGTATTTT. Protein sequence: CASSATGEGDTQYF.

V and J are TRBV7-9 and TRBJ2-7, with 10 bases fitting TRBD1. The CDR3 length is 16 residues. The V segment lost 0 bases and the J segment 5 bases; nucleotides outside the gene matches: 7. Germline V gives CDR1 SEHNR, CDR2 FQNEAQ (reference sequence). This CDR3 reads CASSLAGTGAGNEQYF. For the CDR3, the DNA is TGTGCCAGCAGCTTAGCAGGGACAGGGGCTGGCAACGAGCAGTACTTC.

This clonotype was counted many times. The chain carries TRBV9 and TRBJ2-2, with D possibly called TRBD1 or TRBD2 (5 bases each). Trimming shortened V by 3 bases and J by 6 bases, and 12 bases separated the two germline ends. Germline CDR1 reads SGDLS; CDR2 reads YYNGEE. The CDR3 totals 14 residues. The CDR3 coding sequence is TGTGCCAGCAGCGCCCAGCGAGGGGCCGGGGAGCTGTTTTTT. Translated, it gives CASSAQRGAGELFF.

This clonotype was detected ten times or more. This chain links TRBV5-1 with TRBJ1-6; D is ambiguous. From germline, CDR1 is SGHRS and CDR2 YFSETQ. V lost 4 bases and J lost 5, with 10 bases in between. The CDR3 length is 14 residues. The CDR3 coding sequence is TGCGCCAGCAGCGAAGGTCCTAATAATTCACCCCTCCACTTT. It yields the protein CASSEGPNNSPLHF.

This clonotype turned up a few times. The chain carries TRBV27 and TRBJ2-7; TRBD1 aligns across 8 bases. The V segment lost 3 bases and the J segment 7 bases; nucleotides outside the gene matches: 11. CDR3 length equals 15 residues. Germline V CDR1 and CDR2: MNHEY, SMNVEV (reference sequence). The CDR3 DNA sequence: TGTGCCAGCAGTTTCGGACAGGGCGCTATAGGTGAGCAGTACTTC. Translating it yields CASSFGQGAIGEQYF.

This clonotype was recorded many times. The chain is built from TRBV15 and TRBJ2-3, with D possibly TRBD1 on 5 matching bases. Germline assignment: CDR1 LNHNV and CDR2 YYDKDF (reference sequence). The CDR3 is 15 residues long. The V gene lost 7 bases and the J gene lost 0 bases, with 14 bases spanning the gap. The DNA of the CDR3 is TGTGCCACCACCCTAGACAGAACCAGCACAGATACGCAGTATTTT. Encoded protein: CATTLDRTSTDTQYF.

This clonotype appeared many times. J is TRBJ2-1 and V is TRBV7-9; the D gene is possibly TRBD2 (5 bases). V dropped 1 base and J dropped 9 bases, with 13 bases sitting between them. Germline CDR1 and CDR2: SEHNR and FQNEAQ (reference sequence). The CDR3 extends over 14 amino acids. CDR3 DNA sequence: TGTGCCAGCAGCTTAGAAGGACTCAGGATTGAGCAGTTCTTC. This encodes CASSLEGLRIEQFF.

The chain joins TRBV3-1 to TRBJ2-7, with D perhaps TRBD1 (5 bases). CDR1 is LGHDT, CDR2 YNNKEL, per germline (reference sequence). V gave up 6 bases and J gave up 7 bases, with 25 bases separating them. The CDR3 length is 16 residues. The CDR3 nucleotides are TGTGCCAGCAGTCACGGCGAGGCGGACGGTAGGGGAGAGCAGTACTTC. It yields the protein CASSHGEADGRGEQYF.

This clonotype was seen a few times. V usage is TRBV7-8 and J usage is TRBJ2-5, with D maybe TRBD1 (6 bases). V was cut by 2 bases and J by 0 bases, with 16 bases left in between. The CDR3 has 17 amino acids. Germline V gives CDR1 SGHVS, CDR2 FQNEAQ. DNA of the CDR3: TGTGCCAGCAGCTTACGAAAGGGGCAGGGGTACCAAGAGACCCAGTACTTC. This encodes CASSLRKGQGYQETQYF.

This clonotype has just a few counts. The rearrangement joins TRBV5-1 to TRBJ2-3; 9 bases are shared with TRBD1. V lost 4 bases to trimming and J lost 2 bases; unmatched junction nucleotides: 8. CDR1 is SGHRS, CDR2 YFSETQ, per germline. The length of the CDR3 is 16 residues. This chain's CDR3 is CASSQGQGSDTDTQYF. As DNA, the CDR3 is TGCGCCAGCAGCCAGGGACAGGGTAGTGACACAGATACGCAGTATTTT.

The chain couples TRBV20-1 to TRBJ2-3; no clear D gene. V lost 5 bases, J lost 1 base, and 19 bases lay in between. CDR3 size: 16 residues. In germline, CDR1 is DFQATT, CDR2 SNEGSKA (reference sequence). CDR3: CSAGSISGWGTDTQYF. As DNA, the CDR3 is TGCAGTGCTGGAAGTATCTCAGGATGGGGCACAGATACGCAGTATTTT.

This clonotype was counted ten times or more. This sequence joins TRBV4-3 and TRBJ2-1; D unresolved. Germline V lookup: CDR1 LGHNA, CDR2 YSLEER. The CDR3 loop spans 16 amino acids. Trimming shortened V by 0 bases and J by 0 bases, and 9 bases separated the two germline ends. CDR3 nucleotides: TGCGCCAGCAGCCAAGATAGAAGGAGCTCCTACAATGAGCAGTTCTTC. It yields the protein CASSQDRRSSYNEQFF.

This clonotype was found a few times. The chain couples TRBV3-1 to TRBJ2-1; 11 nucleotides align to TRBD2. The V gene end was trimmed by 4 bases and the J gene end by 9 bases; junction bases not matched to a gene: 5. Germline CDR1 reads LGHDT; CDR2 reads YNNKEL (reference sequence). This CDR3 region has 14 residues. The CDR3 spells CASSPKTSGTEQFF. CDR3 in DNA: TGTGCCAGCAGCCCGAAGACTAGCGGGACTGAGCAGTTCTTC.

Many counts were recorded for this clonotype. The chain carries TRBV7-2 and TRBJ2-1; 9 nucleotides match TRBD1. The V segment lost 1 base and the J segment 13 bases; nucleotides outside the gene matches: 11. The CDR3 is 15 amino acids. Germline V gene lookup returns CDR1 SGHTA and CDR2 FQGNSA. CDR3 loop: CASSLDDRLGQGQFF. DNA for the CDR3: TGTGCCAGCAGCTTAGACGATCGTTTGGGACAGGGACAGTTCTTC.

The chain joins TRBV30 to TRBJ2-6; D gene ambiguous. The CDR3 consists of 14 residues. V dropped 1 base and J dropped 0 bases, with 4 bases sitting between them. CDR1 GTSNPN and CDR2 SVGIG come from the germline V gene (reference sequence). The CDR3 coding sequence is TGTGCCTGGAGTGGACTCTCTGGGGCCAACGTCCTGACTTTC. Its translation is CAWSGLSGANVLTF.

This clonotype occurred a few times. The gene calls are TRBV6-5 and TRBJ2-7, with 7 bases that match TRBD1. The CDR3 extends over 14 amino acids. After removal of 6 bases from V and 3 bases from J, the junction contained 8 bases not matched to a gene. Germline assignment: CDR1 MNHEY and CDR2 SVGAGI. CDR3 sequence reads: CASRLAQGNYEQYF. CDR3 nucleotides: TGTGCCAGCAGGTTAGCACAGGGGAACTACGAGCAGTACTTC.

The table lists this clonotype with a few counts. The chain employs TRBV4-3 and TRBJ2-3; 11 nucleotides line up with TRBD1. There are 19 residues in the CDR3. The V segment lost 4 bases and the J segment 5 bases; nucleotides outside the gene matches: 17. Germline CDR1 LGHNA, CDR2 YSLEER. The CDR3 loop reads CASSRQNTGTGGKRDTQYF. As DNA, the CDR3 is TGCGCCAGCAGCCGTCAAAACACCGGGACAGGGGGGAAAAGAGATACGCAGTATTTT.

The chain has TRBV18 and TRBJ1-1, with a tentative D call TRBD1 (5 bases). CDR1 KGHSH and CDR2 LQKENI come from the germline V gene. V lost 5 bases and J lost 1, with 8 bases in between. This CDR3 is built from 13 residues. CDR3 residues: CASSTGTNTEAFF. The CDR3 DNA follows: TGTGCCAGCTCAACCGGGACGAACACTGAAGCTTTCTTT.